The clone carrying this T cell receptor (beta chain) was picked up one time. PCR employed 60 Vbeta and 13 Jbeta primers. Generated by immunoSEQ multiplex PCR, the TCRdb table keeps only in-frame clones and is missing some. The repertoire includes about 190,000 clones, 74% of them detected once, and less than 4% sits in the top ten. This entry is derived from a study of cytomegalovirus exposure and HLA in healthy donors. Germline CDR1 is MDHEN and CDR2 is SYDVKM. Trimming removed 11 bases from V and 4 bases from J, with 14 bases in between. CDR3 length equals 12 residues. The sample consisted of PBMCs. The clonotype was recovered from a woman under 40 in good health and CMV-seropositive. The J gene is TRBJ1-2, the V gene TRBV28; D possibly corresponds to TRBD1 (6 bases). CDR3 coding DNA: TGTGCCCACCGGGGGGGGGCCTATGGCTACACCTTC. This translates into CAHRGGAYGYTF.